This T cell receptor beta chain was identified in a study of blood T cell repertoires in COVID-19. Study at large: There were acute and convalescent COVID-19 samples, and they came from the United States, Italy and Spain. Sources were T cells, B-cell-depleted T cells, or PBMCs; the material itself was cDNA or gDNA.

Per the authors' pipeline: Reference gene primer amplification yielded estimated nucleated cell counts. Sequencing used immunoSEQ multiplex PCR; TCRdb keeps in-frame clones, though not all of them. V, J and clone size reflect that table, while D and trimming were determined from the DNA. Among some 120,000 clones listed, around 83% were seen once. The germline V gene has CDR1 ENHRY and CDR2 SYGVKD. There are 15 residues in the CDR3. With 3 bases removed from V and 0 bases from J, the gap between germline ends came to 9 bases. Sequencing was performed on peripheral blood. The origin of this receptor is a man older than 75 with active or convalescent COVID-19. The chain joins TRBV10-3 to TRBJ1-3; D is unclear. CDR3 sequence reads: CAISDDTFSGNTIYF. The CDR3 bases are TGTGCCATCAGTGACGACACTTTCTCTGGAAACACCATATATTTT.